This T cell receptor (beta chain) was sequenced during a study of identical twins' blood T cells. The overall study: Around 51 million reads covered roughly 6 alpha-chain and roughly 6 beta-chain libraries.

This clonotype was counted at least ten times. Germline loops: CDR1 LGHNA, CDR2 YNFKEQ. This CDR3 contains 16 residues. The V gene lost 0 bases and the J gene lost 8 bases, with 19 bases spanning the gap. The donors were healthy female monozygous twins, three pairs in total. TCR cDNA libraries came from RNA via a modified published protocol. Sample barcodes were added at both library ends during cDNA synthesis. In TCRdb, the 5' RACE reads were re-called with MiXCR into one record per CDR3 protein. Among 350,000 to 400,000 distinct CDR3 sequences listed, roughly 31% were seen once. This sequence joins TRBV4-2 and TRBJ1-2; the D is unclear. The TCR originated in a woman aged 18-49 years in good health. Sequencing was performed on PBMCs. The CDR3 reads CASSQDWSGNGHGYTF. CDR3 nucleotide sequence: TGTGCCAGCAGCCAAGATTGGTCGGGAAATGGGCACGGCTACACCTTC.